Listed below are T cell receptor beta chains from one sample, sequenced in a study of beta chain features in type 1 diabetes. Assay: immunoSEQ multiplex PCR; the TCRdb copy retains only in-frame clones and omits some. Counted here are about 360,000 clones, around 12% occurring once; the ten biggest clones make up more than 0.015%. The source material was naive CD4+ T cells from blood. All receptors derive from a man younger than 35 in good health. The CDR3 runs from the conserved cysteine through the conserved F or W. The order of the fields is V gene, CDR3 protein.

TRBV30,CAWSPPGQGGQPQHF
TRBV5-4,CASSQDGSRGGAYNEQFF
TRBV7-3,CASSLQETGLADEQYF
TRBV10-3,CAITDRFTETQYF
TRBV6-1,CASRGGLAYNEQFF
TRBV19,CASRKGQGWTEAFF
TRBV10-3,CAISDHEKTSGRYNEQFF
TRBV11-2,CASSLDSFDTQYF
TRBV29-1,CIGSDTGGGVGTEAFF
TRBV28,CASILGGTGPETQYF
TRBV9,CASSPRSGTPNTGELFF
TRBV7-9,CASSPQGQTNTEAFF
TRBV6-5,CASSPRQATNEKLFF
TRBV6-1,CASRSGGTLNYGYTF
TRBV28,CASSPNWSRSLSYEQYF
TRBV7-9,CASRTTGSTYGYTF
TRBV5-4,CASSLERTGETQYF
TRBV15,CATSREWDSGYEQYF
TRBV7-6,CASSPTSGRHEEQFF
TRBV7-8,CASSLGRWSTGELFF
TRBV6-5,CASRPREISNTQYF
TRBV2,CASSWDRVNTGELFF
TRBV5-1,CASSPRTGVANEKLFF
TRBV9,CASSVGGEGTEAFF
TRBV7-2,CASSLLGRGFGSYNSPLHF
TRBV6-5,CASSPWTGSSYEQYF
TRBV7-2,CASRTGLAVETQYF
TRBV6-5,CASSLGEGSGRAF
TRBV11-2,CASSKPGSDTGELFF
TRBV18,CASSPWQDSYEQYF
TRBV25-1,CASSDRGAQETQYF
TRBV29-1,CSVLPEVSSYNEQFF
TRBV28,CASSFLAGAYEQYF
TRBV11-3,CASSPSGGREQFF
TRBV7-2,CASSSPVGVGTGELFF
TRBV11-2,CASSLRGTSTDTQYF
TRBV6-5,CASSYRTGGVGYTF
TRBV7-8,CASRHGRLADSPLHF
TRBV2,CAGQGALGTEAFF
TRBV27,CASSPMRATYEQYF
TRBV5-4,CASSSGTSGHVKGDNEQFF
TRBV7-2,CASSPQRQGAQNIQYF
TRBV2,CASSDRLAGLSEQFF
TRBV4-3,CASSQVSRTNYNYGYTF
TRBV27,CASGRDRLTQYF
TRBV19,CASSIRRDTNQPQHF
TRBV11-2,CASSFPPGLAKDTQYF
TRBV9,CASSVGTSGDNEQFF
TRBV28,CASTPGQIYEQYF
TRBV6-6,CASSQPGQRFTF
TRBV4-1,CASSRAVDRVNTEAFF
TRBV30,CAHASSYNSPLHF
TRBV4-2,CASSQGWGRGGGDTQYF
TRBV29-1,CSAGISGNTIYF
TRBV6-5,CASKVAATDTQYF
TRBV6-6,CASSFTGDQPQHF
TRBV7-9,CASSLDRGKQYF
TRBV5-1,CASSLGGTSLTDTQYF
TRBV30,CACGGAYEQYF